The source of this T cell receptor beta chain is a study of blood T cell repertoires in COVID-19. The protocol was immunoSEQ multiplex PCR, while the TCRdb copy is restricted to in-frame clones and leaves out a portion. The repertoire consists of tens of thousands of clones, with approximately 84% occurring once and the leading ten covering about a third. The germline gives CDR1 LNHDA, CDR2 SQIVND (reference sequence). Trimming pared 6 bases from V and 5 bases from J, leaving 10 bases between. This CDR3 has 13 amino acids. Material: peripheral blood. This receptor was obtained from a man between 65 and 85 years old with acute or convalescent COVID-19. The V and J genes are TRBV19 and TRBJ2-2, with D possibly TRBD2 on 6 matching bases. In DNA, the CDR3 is TGTGCCAGTAGGCTAGCGCGGACCGGGGAGCTGTTTTTT. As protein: CASRLARTGELFF.